This is a list of T cell receptor beta chains from one sample in a study of control samples from healthy donors and cancer patients. TCRdb's table, derived via immunoSEQ multiplex PCR, lists solely in-frame clones and lacks some. The table lists 170,000 or so clones, around 94% of them singletons. Input material: blood. These receptors all come from a woman under 30 in good health. Each CDR3 is given with its conserved first and last residue. The D gene is left open where the match is weak. Not all rows give a size; the values are once, few, many and, for expanded clones, a class.

clone_size	j_call	v_call	d_call	cdr3_aa	cdr3_nt
.	TRBJ1-1	TRBV27	TRBD1	CASSPPGRGLNTEAFF	TGTGCCAGCAGTCCCCCAGGGAGGGGGCTGAACACTGAAGCTTTCTTT
.	TRBJ1-5	TRBV7-2	TRBD1	CASSITGTAMQPQHF	TGTGCCAGCAGCATTACCGGGACAGCTATGCAGCCCCAGCATTTT
.	TRBJ1-2	TRBV6-6	TRBD1	CASSYPDRGSYTF	TGTGCCAGCAGTTACCCGGACAGGGGCAGCTACACCTTC
.	TRBJ2-1	TRBV11-2	TRBD2	CASSSPGGDEQFF	TGTGCCAGCAGCTCGCCCGGGGGGGATGAGCAGTTCTTC
.	TRBJ1-2	TRBV15	.	CATSRDATGARGYTF	TGTGCCACCAGCAGAGATGCTACCGGGGCAAGGGGCTACACCTTC
.	TRBJ2-1	TRBV11-3	TRBD2	CASSPRTSGRGMDEQFF	TGTGCCAGCAGCCCTCGGACTAGCGGGAGAGGGATGGATGAGCAGTTCTTC
.	TRBJ2-2	TRBV28	.	CASRSTVVGGELFF	TGTGCCAGCAGGTCGACTGTCGTAGGGGGGGAGCTGTTTTTT
.	TRBJ1-2	TRBV10-3	.	CAISESGGTFYGYTF	TGTGCCATCAGTGAGTCGGGGGGCACCTTCTATGGCTACACCTTC
.	TRBJ2-1	TRBV7-6	TRBD2	CASSLGSGSVGEQFF	TGTGCCAGCAGCTTAGGTAGCGGGAGCGTCGGTGAGCAGTTCTTC
once	TRBJ2-2	TRBV27	TRBD1	CASSLSFQGAAGELFF	TGTGCCAGCAGTTTATCGTTTCAGGGGGCCGCCGGGGAGCTGTTTTTT
.	TRBJ1-6	TRBV28	TRBD1	CASSPADRVHNSPLHF	TGTGCCAGCAGTCCAGCCGACAGGGTACATAATTCACCCCTCCACTTT
.	TRBJ1-5	TRBV5-1	TRBD1	CASSTHRGQPQHF	TGCGCCAGCAGCACCCACAGGGGACAGCCCCAGCATTTT
.	TRBJ2-7	TRBV11-3	.	CASSLDVGTGYEQYF	TGTGCCAGCAGCCTCGACGTAGGGACGGGCTACGAGCAGTACTTC
.	TRBJ2-7	TRBV7-2	.	CASSLDETAQRDF	TGTGCCAGCAGCTTAGATGAGACGGCTCAGCGGGACTTC
.	TRBJ1-2	TRBV28	.	CASSLGGANGYTF	TGTGCCAGCAGTTTAGGGGGGGCGAATGGCTACACCTTC
.	TRBJ2-1	TRBV11-2	TRBD2	CASSSVSTSGRRNEQFF	TGTGCCAGCAGCTCAGTATCGACTAGCGGGAGAAGGAATGAGCAGTTCTTC
.	TRBJ1-5	TRBV3-1/TRBV3-2	.	CASSQDLQRHQPQHF	TGTGCCAGCAGCCAAGATTTACAGCGTCATCAGCCCCAGCATTTT
few	TRBJ1-1	TRBV15	.	CATSRDRTRRNTEAFF	TGTGCCACCAGCAGAGATCGGACAAGGAGGAACACTGAAGCTTTCTTT
.	TRBJ1-4	TRBV2	.	CASSRRGEKLFF	TGTGCCAGCAGCCGACGAGGTGAAAAACTGTTTTTT
.	TRBJ1-5	TRBV19	.	CASSFGTYGRTLGISNQPQHF	TGTGCCAGTAGCTTCGGGACTTACGGAAGAACTTTGGGGATAAGCAATCAGCCCCAGCATTTT
.	TRBJ2-5	TRBV28	.	CASTVMGDSLYF	TGTGCCAGCACCGTCATGGGGGACTCCCTCTACTTC
.	TRBJ1-2	TRBV6-5	.	CASSYALGGDKGYTF	TGTGCCAGCAGTTACGCCCTTGGGGGGGATAAGGGCTACACCTTC
once	TRBJ1-1	TRBV6-2/TRBV6-3	TRBD1	CASSKRGREAEAFF	TGTGCCAGCAGTAAAAGGGGGCGAGAGGCTGAAGCTTTCTTT
.	TRBJ1-2	TRBV5-5	.	CASSPIGLIYGYTF	TGTGCCAGCAGCCCCATCGGACTGATCTATGGCTACACCTTC
once	TRBJ1-1	TRBV20-1	.	CSASQNTEAFF	TGCAGTGCTAGTCAGAACACTGAAGCTTTCTTT
.	TRBJ2-1	TRBV3-1/TRBV3-2	TRBD2	CASSHLTSGRSSYNEQFF	TGTGCCAGCAGCCACTTGACTAGCGGGCGAAGCTCCTACAATGAGCAGTTCTTC
.	TRBJ2-7	TRBV7-2	.	CASRLEGEQYF	TGTGCCAGCCGGCTAGAGGGGGAGCAGTACTTC
.	TRBJ1-4	TRBV19	.	CASKGEKLFF	TGTGCCAGTAAGGGAGAAAAACTGTTTTTT
.	TRBJ2-3	TRBV24-1	TRBD2	CATSDGGGGWEGDTQYF	TGTGCCACCAGTGATGGAGGAGGTGGATGGGAGGGAGATACGCAGTATTTT
.	TRBJ1-1	TRBV19	TRBD1	CASSLGTGGLTEAFF	TGTGCCAGTAGTCTCGGGACAGGGGGCCTCACTGAAGCTTTCTTT
.	TRBJ2-2	TRBV5-6	.	CASSLFAGDISITGELFF	TGTGCCAGCAGCTTGTTCGCGGGCGACATTAGTATCACCGGGGAGCTGTTTTTT
.	TRBJ2-1	TRBV11-2	TRBD2	CASSEELAGGKNEQFF	TGTGCCAGCAGCGAAGAACTAGCGGGGGGCAAAAATGAGCAGTTCTTC
.	TRBJ2-1	TRBV3-1/TRBV3-2	.	CASSQGVGSASYNEQFF	TGTGCCAGCAGCCAAGGGGTAGGGTCGGCCTCCTACAATGAGCAGTTCTTC
.	TRBJ2-1	TRBV5-1	.	CASSLFLRVARNNEQFF	TGCGCCAGCAGCTTATTTCTGAGGGTAGCGAGAAACAATGAGCAGTTCTTC
once	TRBJ2-2	TRBV7-7	.	CASSEGGNTGELFF	TGTGCTAGCTCAGAGGGGGGGAACACCGGGGAGCTGTTTTTT
.	TRBJ1-5	TRBV18	.	CASSRDLSNQPQHF	TGTGCCAGCTCTCGGGACCTTAGCAATCAGCCCCAGCATTTT
.	TRBJ1-4	TRBV6-6	.	CASSLNPLGGRVDEKLFF	TGTGCCAGCAGTCTTAACCCTCTGGGGGGGCGCGTGGATGAAAAACTGTTTTTT